One and the same sample provided the 5 T cell receptor beta chains below, sequenced in a study of T-cell reconstitution after alpha-beta-depleted transplantation in children. A TCRbeta library incorporating unique molecular identifiers was prepared. One entry per CDR3 protein results from TCRdb running MiXCR on the PCR reads. In the table there are roughly 350,000 distinct CDR3 sequences, around 16% of which are singletons. The sequences come from PBMCs, mostly from graft donor cells, collected 360 days after TCRalphabeta/CD19-depleted stem cell transplant. These receptors all come from a male patient aged 2-10 years who had a stem cell transplant for acute lymphoblastic leukemia, so the T cells may come from the graft donor.

This clonotype has more than one count but fewer than ten. This rearrangement joins TRBV20-1 to TRBJ2-7; tentatively, D is TRBD1 (6 bases). V gave up 3 bases and J gave up 2 bases, with 14 bases separating them. The CDR3 sequence is 14 residues long. CDR1 and CDR2 (germline): DFQATT, SNEGSKA (reference sequence). CDR3 loop: CSASGGQGPYEQYF. The DNA for the CDR3 is TGCAGTGCTAGTGGGGGCCAGGGACCCTACGAGCAGTACTTC.

This rearrangement joins TRBV10-3 to TRBJ2-1; the match to TRBD2 covers 7 bases. Trimming cost V 7 bases and J 5 bases; bases outside gene matches: 5. The CDR3 is 13 amino acids. CDR1 ENHRY and CDR2 SYGVKD come from the germline V gene. DNA of the CDR3: TGTGCCATCAACGCGGGAGTACACAATGAGCAGTTCTTC. Translated: CAINAGVHNEQFF.

This clonotype turned up a few times. The rearrangement links TRBV12-5 to TRBJ2-3; 7 nucleotides agree with TRBD2. The CDR3 extends over 13 amino acids. Germline V gene data show CDR1 as LGHNT and CDR2 as FRNRAP. V was clipped by 8 bases and J by 6 bases; unmatched bases: 8. For the CDR3, the DNA is TGTGCTAGTCCCTTGGCGGGAGCGGATACGCAGTATTTT. Translation gives CASPLAGADTQYF.

The chain combines TRBV5-1 with TRBJ2-2, with TRBD1 as a possible D gene (5 bases). V lost 5 bases to trimming and J lost 4 bases, with 12 bases between them. This CDR3 is built from 14 residues. Per the germline V gene, CDR1 is SGHRS and CDR2 is YFSETQ. The chain's CDR3 is CASSTQGGTGELFF. CDR3 nucleotide sequence: TGCGCCAGCAGTACGCAGGGCGGCACCGGGGAGCTGTTTTTT.

This chain links TRBV6-1 with TRBJ2-6; no reliable D call. Germline lookup yields CDR1 MNHNS and CDR2 SASEGT. The CDR3 runs to 15 residues. Deletions cut 6 bases from V and 0 bases from J, with 9 bases between. The CDR3 coding sequence is TGTGCCAGCAGGGTCAGTCTCTCTGGGGCCAACGTCCTGACTTTC. It specifies CASRVSLSGANVLTF.